Following are 7 T cell receptor beta chains from one sample sequenced in a study of beta chain features in type 1 diabetes. Expressed TCRB transcripts got sequenced, as all isolated RNA was reverse transcribed. Assay: immunoSEQ multiplex PCR; the TCRdb copy retains only in-frame clones and omits some. The sample shows roughly 250,000 clones, 68% of them seen only once. The sequenced sample was naive CD4+ T cells from blood. The receptors were gathered from a man aged 25-45 years in good health.

The chain employs TRBV7-2 and TRBJ2-5; 13 bases align to TRBD2. The CDR3 runs 16 residues. J gave up 4 bases and V 4 bases, and 6 bases lay outside the gene matches. Germline values: CDR1 SGHTA, CDR2 FQGNSA. The CDR3 DNA reads TGTGCCAGCAGCTCAGGACTAGCGGGAGAAGGAGAGACCCAGTACTTC. It is translated as CASSSGLAGEGETQYF. Full variable domain (remainder filled in from reference TRBV7-2 and TRBJ2-5): GAGVSQSPSNKVTEKGKDVELRCDPISGHTALYWYRQSLGQGLEFLIYFQGNSAPDKSGLPSDRFSAERTGGSVSTLTIQRTQQEDSAVYLCASSSGLAGEGETQYFGPGTRLLVL.

The CDR3 loop is CASSQVGSYEQYF. DNA for the CDR3: TGCGCCAGCAGCCAAGTCGGCTCCTACGAGCAGTACTTC. This sequence joins TRBV4-1 and TRBJ2-7; D uncertain. The germline V gene has CDR1 MGHRA and CDR2 YSYEKL. V dropped 1 base and J dropped 0 bases, with 4 bases sitting between them. The CDR3 totals 13 residues.

The V call is TRBV14, the J call TRBJ2-7; TRBD2 might be the D (6 bases). The V end was cut by 1 base, the J end by 5 bases, with 12 bases between. CDR3 length: 14 residues. Per the germline V gene, CDR1 is SGHDN and CDR2 is FVKESK. As DNA, the CDR3 is TGTGCCAGCAGCCAAGGCGGAGGGAGCCACGAGCAGTACTTC. Its protein product is CASSQGGGSHEQYF.

The chain has TRBV7-9 and TRBJ2-1, with 11 nucleotides matching TRBD2. The CDR3 is 16 residues long. Trimming removed 4 bases from V and 10 bases from J; junction bases left unmatched: 12. Germline V gene sequence: CDR1 SEHNR, CDR2 FQNEAQ (reference sequence). The CDR3: CASSYSTSGMLSEQFF. CDR3 in DNA: TGTGCCAGCAGCTACTCGACTAGCGGGATGTTATCCGAGCAGTTCTTC. Looking up the rest from reference TRBV7-9 and TRBJ2-1 gives the full variable domain: DTGVSQNPRHKITKRGQNVTFRCDPISEHNRLYWYRQTLGQGPEFLTYFQNEAQLEKSRLLSDRFSAERPKGSFSTLEIQRTEQGDSAMYLCASSYSTSGMLSEQFFGPGTRLTVL.

The CDR3 DNA is TGTGCCAGCAGCGTAGGTGGGGGACTAGCGGAGGTTATTCAGTACTTC. Translated, it gives CASSVGGGLAEVIQYF. This chain uses TRBV9 with TRBJ2-4, with 11 bases aligning to TRBD2. Germline V lookup: CDR1 SGDLS, CDR2 YYNGEE. CDR3 length: 16 amino acids. V lost 0 bases and J lost 10; bases outside the gene matches: 9.

The chain has TRBV30 and TRBJ1-1; possible D gene TRBD1, 5 bases. The V end lost 0 bases, the J end lost 7 bases, and 12 bases lay between the germline ends. There are 13 residues in the CDR3. Germline loops: CDR1 GTSNPN, CDR2 SVGIG (reference sequence). CDR3 in amino acids: CAWSVGDGSEAFF. The CDR3 DNA follows: TGTGCCTGGAGTGTAGGGGACGGTAGTGAAGCTTTCTTT.

The rearrangement joins TRBV25-1 to TRBJ2-3; TRBD1 matches at 9 bases. Losses at the gene ends were 6 bases for V and 0 bases for J; bases not matched to a gene: 4. Germline V gene lookup returns CDR1 MGHDK and CDR2 SYGVNS. The length of the CDR3 is 15 residues. The CDR3 sequence is CASSPGTGSTDTQYF. CDR3 sequence (DNA): TGTGCCAGCAGCCCCGGGACAGGGAGCACAGATACGCAGTATTTT. Supplemented by reference TRBV25-1 and TRBJ2-3, the full variable domain reads EADIYQTPRYLVIGTGKKITLECSQTMGHDKMYWYQQDPGMELHLIHYSYGVNSTEKGDLSSESTVSRIRTEHFPLTLESARPSHTSQYLCASSPGTGSTDTQYFGPGTRLTVL.